The entry below gives a single T cell receptor (beta chain) sequence along with its context. Its antigen is still unknown. These data are taken from a study of T cells after posttransplantation cyclophosphamide. Study-wide findings and caveats: TRB clonality was highly associated with recipient CMV seropositivity and reactivation.

Assay: immunoSEQ multiplex PCR; the TCRdb copy retains only in-frame clones and omits some. The sample carries over 20,000 clones, roughly 98% recorded once. The CDR3 consists of 15 residues. Trimming at V came to 4 bases and at J to 2 bases, leaving 6 bases not matched to a gene. Germline V lookup: CDR1 MDHEN, CDR2 SYDVKM. This clonotype was obtained from a man aged 35-49 years in good health, CMV-negative, and a related stem cell transplant donor. The sample was naive CD8+ T cells sorted from PBMCs. The V and J genes are TRBV28 and TRBJ2-3, with 7 bases identical to TRBD2. The CDR3 region has the DNA TGTGCCAGCAGTTGGGGACTAAAGATCACAGATACGCAGTATTTT. Protein product: CASSWGLKITDTQYF.